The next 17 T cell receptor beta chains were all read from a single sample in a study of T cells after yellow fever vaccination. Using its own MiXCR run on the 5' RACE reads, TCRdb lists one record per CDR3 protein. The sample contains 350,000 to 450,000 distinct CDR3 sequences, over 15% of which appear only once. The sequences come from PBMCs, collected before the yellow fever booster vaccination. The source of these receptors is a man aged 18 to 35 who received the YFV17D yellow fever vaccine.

CDR3 sequence reads: CSATPGGGGETQYF. The CDR3 bases are TGCAGCGCTACTCCGGGCGGGGGTGGCGAGACCCAGTACTTC. The chain uses TRBV29-1 and TRBJ2-5; 7 bases match TRBD2. Looked up from germline, CDR1 is SQVTM and CDR2 is ANQGSEA. J lost 5 bases, V lost 7 bases, and 13 bases had no gene match. This CDR3 comprises 14 residues.

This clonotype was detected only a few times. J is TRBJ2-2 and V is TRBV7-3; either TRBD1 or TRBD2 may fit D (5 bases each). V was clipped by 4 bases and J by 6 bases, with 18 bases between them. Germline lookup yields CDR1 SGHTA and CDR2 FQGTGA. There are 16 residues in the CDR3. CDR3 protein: CASSSSGTRVPGELFF. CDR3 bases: TGTGCCAGCAGCTCCTCCGGGACCAGGGTTCCCGGGGAGCTGTTTTTT.

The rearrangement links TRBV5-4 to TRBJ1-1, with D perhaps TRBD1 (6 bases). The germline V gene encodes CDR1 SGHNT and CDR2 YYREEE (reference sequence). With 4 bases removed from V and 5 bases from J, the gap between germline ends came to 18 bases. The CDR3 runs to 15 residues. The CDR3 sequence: CASSLLTGRMTEAFF. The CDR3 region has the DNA TGTGCCAGCAGCCTCTTAACAGGGCGGATGACTGAAGCTTTCTTT.

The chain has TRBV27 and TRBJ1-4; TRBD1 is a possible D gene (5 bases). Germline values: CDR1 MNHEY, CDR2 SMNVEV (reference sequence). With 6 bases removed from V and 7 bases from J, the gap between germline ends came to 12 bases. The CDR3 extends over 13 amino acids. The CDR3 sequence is CASRGGVGEKLFF. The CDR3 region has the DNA TGTGCCAGCAGGGGGGGGGTGGGTGAAAAACTGTTTTTT. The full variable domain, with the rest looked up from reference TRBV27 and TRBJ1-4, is EAQVTQNPRYLITVTGKKLTVTCSQNMNHEYMSWYRQDPGLGLRQIYYSMNVEVTDKGDVPEGYKVSRKEKRNFPLILESPSPNQTSLYFCASRGGVGEKLFFGSGTQLSVL.

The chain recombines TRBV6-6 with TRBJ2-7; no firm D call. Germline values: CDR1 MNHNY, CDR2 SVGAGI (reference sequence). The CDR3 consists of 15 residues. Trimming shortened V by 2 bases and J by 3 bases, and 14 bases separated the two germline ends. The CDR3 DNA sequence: TGTGCCAGCAGTTACCGACGGGCCCTAAACTACGAGCAGTACTTC. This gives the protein CASSYRRALNYEQYF.

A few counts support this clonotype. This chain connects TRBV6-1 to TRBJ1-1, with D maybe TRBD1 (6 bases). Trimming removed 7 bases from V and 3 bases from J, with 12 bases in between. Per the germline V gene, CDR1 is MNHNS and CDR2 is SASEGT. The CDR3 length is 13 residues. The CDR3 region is CASNRGRYTEAFF. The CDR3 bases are TGTGCCAGCAACCGGGGGCGGTACACTGAAGCTTTCTTT.

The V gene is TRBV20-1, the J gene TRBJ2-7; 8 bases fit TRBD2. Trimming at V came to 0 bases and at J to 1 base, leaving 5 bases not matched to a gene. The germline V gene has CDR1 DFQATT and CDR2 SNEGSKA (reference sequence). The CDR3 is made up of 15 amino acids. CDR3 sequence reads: CSARDVRGGSYEQYV. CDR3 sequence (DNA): TGCAGTGCTAGAGATGTCCGGGGGGGGTCCTACGAGCAGTACGTC.

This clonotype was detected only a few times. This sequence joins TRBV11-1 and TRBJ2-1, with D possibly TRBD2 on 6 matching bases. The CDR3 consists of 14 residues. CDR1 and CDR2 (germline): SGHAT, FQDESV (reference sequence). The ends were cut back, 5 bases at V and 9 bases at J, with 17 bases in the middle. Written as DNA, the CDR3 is TGTGCCAGCAGCCCCTCCGTCTCGGGGGTTGAGCAGTTCTTC. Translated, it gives CASSPSVSGVEQFF.

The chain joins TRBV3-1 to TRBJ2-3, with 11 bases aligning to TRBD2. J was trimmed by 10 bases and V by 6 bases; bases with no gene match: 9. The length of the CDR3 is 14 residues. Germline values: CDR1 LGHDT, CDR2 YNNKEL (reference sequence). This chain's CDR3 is CASRPLAGGPAQYF. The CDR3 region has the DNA TGTGCCAGCAGACCTCTAGCGGGGGGACCTGCGCAGTATTTT.

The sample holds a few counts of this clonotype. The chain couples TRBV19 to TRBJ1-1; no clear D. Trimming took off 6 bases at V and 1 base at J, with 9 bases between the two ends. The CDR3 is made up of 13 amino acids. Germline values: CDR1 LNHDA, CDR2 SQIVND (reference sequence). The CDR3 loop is CASRDGENTEAFF. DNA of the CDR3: TGTGCCAGTAGAGACGGGGAGAACACTGAAGCTTTCTTT.

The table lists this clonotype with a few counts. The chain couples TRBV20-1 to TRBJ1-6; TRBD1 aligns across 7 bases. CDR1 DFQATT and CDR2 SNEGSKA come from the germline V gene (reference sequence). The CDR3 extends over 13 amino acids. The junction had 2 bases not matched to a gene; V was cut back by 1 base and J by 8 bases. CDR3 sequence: CSARGQGHSPLHF. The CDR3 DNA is TGCAGTGCTAGAGGACAGGGCCATTCACCCCTCCACTTT.

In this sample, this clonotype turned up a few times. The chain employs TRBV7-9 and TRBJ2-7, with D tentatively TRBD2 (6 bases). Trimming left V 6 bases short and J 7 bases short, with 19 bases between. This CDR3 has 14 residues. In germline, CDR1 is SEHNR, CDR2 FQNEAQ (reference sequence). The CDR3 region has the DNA TGTGCCAGCAGTTCCCGACAGCCCGCGGGGGAGCAGTACTTC. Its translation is CASSSRQPAGEQYF.

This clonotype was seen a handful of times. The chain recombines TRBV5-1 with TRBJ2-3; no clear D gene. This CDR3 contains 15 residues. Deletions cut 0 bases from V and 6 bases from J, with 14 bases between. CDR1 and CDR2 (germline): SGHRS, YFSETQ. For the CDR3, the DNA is TGCGCCAGCAGCTTGGGGGCAGAGCCCTGGGATACGCAGTATTTT. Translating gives CASSLGAEPWDTQYF.

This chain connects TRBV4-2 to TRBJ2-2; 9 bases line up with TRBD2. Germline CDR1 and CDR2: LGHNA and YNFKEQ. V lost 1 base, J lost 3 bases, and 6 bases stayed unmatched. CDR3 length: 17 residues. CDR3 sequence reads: CASSQAVAGDHTGELFF. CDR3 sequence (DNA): TGTGCCAGCAGCCAAGCTGTAGCGGGGGACCACACCGGGGAGCTGTTTTTT.

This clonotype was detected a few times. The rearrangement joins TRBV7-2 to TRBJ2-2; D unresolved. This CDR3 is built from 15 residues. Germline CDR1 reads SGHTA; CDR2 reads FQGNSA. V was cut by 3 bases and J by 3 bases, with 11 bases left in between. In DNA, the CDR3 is TGTGCCAGCAGCTTGGTTGGGTCGGACACCGGGGAGCTGTTTTTT. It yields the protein CASSLVGSDTGELFF.

The CDR3 here is CSPFSPNTEAFF. The CDR3 DNA reads as TGCAGTCCCTTTAGCCCGAACACTGAAGCTTTCTTT. The rearrangement links TRBV20-1 to TRBJ1-1; D not resolved. This CDR3 spans 12 amino acids. The germline CDR1 and CDR2 sequences are DFQATT and SNEGSKA (reference sequence). V was trimmed by 8 bases and J by 1 base, leaving 11 bases between them.

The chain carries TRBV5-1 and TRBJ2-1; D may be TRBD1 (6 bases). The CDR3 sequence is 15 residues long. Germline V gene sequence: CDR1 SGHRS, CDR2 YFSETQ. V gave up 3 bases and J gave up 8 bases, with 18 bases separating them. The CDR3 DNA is TGCGCCAGCAGCTCCTCTGGGGGCCTTTGGGATGAGCAGTTCTTC. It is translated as CASSSSGGLWDEQFF.